The clone carrying this T cell receptor beta chain was picked up one time. The sample is drawn from a study of blood T cell repertoires in COVID-19. Background on the study: Some COVID-19 samples were acute and others convalescent; all came from the United States, Italy and Spain. From T cells, B-cell-depleted T cells, or PBMCs came the material, which was cDNA or gDNA.

CDR3 length equals 15 residues. Per the germline V gene, CDR1 is SEHNR and CDR2 is FQNEAQ (reference sequence). Trimming shortened V by 1 base and J by 1 base, and 10 bases separated the two germline ends. The authors' processing: Nucleated cell counts were estimated from reference gene primer amplification. Using immunoSEQ multiplex PCR, the repertoire was profiled, and TCRdb retains in-frame clones only, with some absent. The V and J calls and clone size were taken over from that table, and D and trimming were inferred from the DNA. The repertoire includes roughly 140,000 clones, 75% to 90% of them detected once, and about 4.2% sits in the top ten.

Sequenced: peripheral blood. The V gene is TRBV7-9, the J gene TRBJ1-1; D perhaps matches TRBD1 (5 bases). The receptor was derived from a woman aged 80 or over with acute or convalescent COVID-19. The CDR3 bases are TGTGCCAGCAGCTTAGAGGCAGGGCCGAACACTGAAGCTTTCTTT. Its translation: CASSLEAGPNTEAFF.